This entry concerns a single TCR beta chain. The antigen remains undetermined. This sample is drawn from a study of T cell responses to AZD1222 COVID-19 vaccine. The CDR3 consists of 13 residues. V trimming: 6 bases; J trimming: 2 bases; junction bases outside the gene matches: 4. Germline CDR1 and CDR2: MNHEY and SVGAGI. The protocol was immunoSEQ multiplex PCR, while the TCRdb copy is restricted to in-frame clones and leaves out a portion. The repertoire consists of about 75,000 clones, with more than 70% occurring once and the leading ten covering roughly 10%. The study, taken as a whole, reports: Donors skewed white British and female; clonal diversity was possibly underestimated. Nearly half of the spike-specific TCRs reportedly recognize variant regions that carry no mutations. Spike-specific TCR breadth rose after two AZD1222 doses, and depth rose as well.

The rearrangement uses TRBV6-5 and TRBJ2-7; 7 bases are a match to TRBD1. The specimen was peripheral blood, collected 28 days after the second dose of the MenACWY control vaccine. The TCR sequence derives from an adult who received the MenACWY meningococcal vaccine as a control. DNA for the CDR3: TGTGCCAGCAGACGGACAGGCACCTACGAGCAGTACTTC. Its protein is CASRRTGTYEQYF.